The next 15 T cell receptor beta chains were all read from a single sample in a study of cytomegalovirus exposure and HLA in healthy donors. The PCR had 60 Vbeta and 13 Jbeta primers. Sequencing used immunoSEQ multiplex PCR; TCRdb keeps in-frame clones, though not all of them. This sample's table has more than 95,000 clones. Sequencing was carried out using PBMCs. The receptors were sampled from a man aged 30 to 39 in good health and CMV-seronegative.

The rearrangement joins TRBV5-1 to TRBJ1-5; D unresolved. The CDR3 has 18 residues. Germline CDR1 and CDR2: SGHRS and YFSETQ. Trimming stripped 2 bases from V and 1 base from J, with 19 bases between. CDR3 nucleotide sequence: TGCGCCAGCAGCTTCCCCGGGTCCCACCCGGAAAGCAATCAGCCCCAGCATTTT. Translating gives CASSFPGSHPESNQPQHF.

The CDR3 loop is CAVVATNEQFF. As DNA, the CDR3 is TGTGCCGTCGTGGCAACGAATGAGCAGTTCTTC. The V and J genes are TRBV30 and TRBJ2-1; no clear D. The CDR3 consists of 11 residues. The V end was cut by 8 bases, the J end by 7 bases, with 12 bases between. Germline V gene data show CDR1 as GTSNPN and CDR2 as SVGIG (reference sequence).

The chain combines TRBV18 with TRBJ1-6; 8 bases fit TRBD1. Trimming at V came to 3 bases and at J to 10 bases, leaving 14 bases not matched to a gene. This CDR3 has 17 amino acids. Germline V gene sequence: CDR1 KGHSH, CDR2 LQKENI. This chain's CDR3 is CASSPSSPTGEGSPLHF. CDR3 DNA sequence: TGTGCCAGCTCACCTTCCAGCCCGACAGGGGAGGGCTCACCCCTCCACTTT.

In DNA form, the CDR3 reads TGTGCCAGTGGGAGGCAGGCCTATGACTCCTACGAGCAGTACTTC. Residues: CASGRQAYDSYEQYF. The chain carries TRBV27 and TRBJ2-7, with TRBD2 as a possible D gene (6 bases). Trimming left V 9 bases short and J 0 bases short, with 18 bases between. The CDR3 covers 15 residues. Germline V CDR1 and CDR2: MNHEY, SMNVEV (reference sequence).

V and J are TRBV9 and TRBJ2-1; no reliable D call. CDR1 and CDR2 (germline): SGDLS, YYNGEE. The CDR3 has 12 residues. The ends were cut back, 4 bases at V and 5 bases at J, with 7 bases in the middle. The CDR3 reads CASSYLDNEQFF. As DNA, the CDR3 is TGTGCCAGCAGCTATTTAGACAATGAGCAGTTCTTC.

The chain has TRBV6-6 and TRBJ2-7, with 9 bases that match TRBD2. From germline, CDR1 is MNHNY and CDR2 SVGAGI (reference sequence). This CDR3 spans 15 amino acids. J was trimmed by 3 bases and V by 2 bases; bases with no gene match: 5. CDR3 coding DNA: TGTGCCAGCAGTTACGGGCCTAGCGGGAACTACGAGCAGTACTTC. As protein: CASSYGPSGNYEQYF.

This rearrangement joins TRBV4-3 to TRBJ2-3, with D hard to call. Per the germline V gene, CDR1 is LGHNA and CDR2 is YSLEER. The CDR3 loop spans 15 amino acids. Between the trimmed V and J ends, which lost 0 bases and 4 bases, there was a span of 11 bases. The chain's CDR3 is CASSQEGLAADTQYF. The CDR3 DNA follows: TGCGCCAGCAGCCAAGAGGGTCTCGCGGCAGATACGCAGTATTTT.

As regards this clone: Within the sample, other DNA sequences also encode this same CDR3. Here the CDR3 DNA reads TGCGCCAGCAGCTTAGGTACAGGGTCCGGCGAGCAGTACTTC. It codes for CASSLGTGSGEQYF. The J gene is TRBJ2-7, the V gene TRBV5-1, with D perhaps matching TRBD1 (6 bases). V lost 2 bases and J lost 6, with 15 bases in between. Germline-derived CDR1 and CDR2 are SGHRS and YFSETQ. The CDR3 totals 14 residues.

This chain connects TRBV4-1 to TRBJ2-2; D might be TRBD1 (6 bases). Deletions cut 3 bases from V and 6 bases from J, with 20 bases between. The CDR3 has 17 residues. The V gene's germline CDR1 is MGHRA and CDR2 YSYEKL. The CDR3: CASSQWATGTFPGELFF. CDR3 coding DNA: TGCGCCAGCAGCCAGTGGGCGACAGGTACTTTCCCCGGGGAGCTGTTTTTT.

The chain links TRBV5-1 to TRBJ2-1, with 7 positions matching TRBD1. Germline V gene lookup returns CDR1 SGHRS and CDR2 YFSETQ. CDR3 length: 15 residues. V lost 7 bases and J lost 6; bases outside the gene matches: 13. CDR3 sequence: CASSLGDREINEQFF. Written as DNA, the CDR3 is TGCGCCAGCTCCCTAGGTGACAGGGAGATCAATGAGCAGTTCTTC.

The rearrangement links TRBV27 to TRBJ1-1, with a weak D call TRBD1 (5 bases). V dropped 6 bases and J dropped 10 bases, with 18 bases sitting between them. Germline assignment: CDR1 MNHEY and CDR2 SMNVEV (reference sequence). The CDR3 sequence is 13 residues long. The CDR3 loop reads CASRQGVLWPAFF. DNA of the CDR3: TGTGCCAGCAGGCAAGGGGTACTTTGGCCAGCTTTCTTT.

CDR3 protein: CASSSLAGGTQYF. The CDR3 DNA follows: TGTGCCAGCAGCTCACTAGCGGGAGGGACCCAGTACTTC. The chain uses TRBV7-2 and TRBJ2-5; the match to TRBD2 covers 12 bases. The CDR3 has 13 amino acids. V dropped 4 bases and J dropped 7; count of bases not matched to a gene: 1. Looked up from germline, CDR1 is SGHTA and CDR2 is FQGNSA.

The chain uses TRBV5-6 and TRBJ2-5; weak D call: TRBD2 (5 bases). V was cut by 4 bases and J by 1 base, with 14 bases left in between. Germline loops: CDR1 SGHDT, CDR2 YYEEEE. The CDR3 contains 15 residues. CDR3 in amino acids: CASSPFLGVQETQYF. In DNA form, the CDR3 reads TGTGCCAGCAGCCCCTTTCTCGGGGTCCAAGAGACCCAGTACTTC. Drawing the rest from reference TRBV5-6 and TRBJ2-5, the complete variable domain is DAGVTQSPTHLIKTRGQQVTLRCSPKSGHDTVSWYQQALGQGPQFIFQYYEEEERQRGNFPDRFSGHQFPNYSSELNVNALLLGDSALYLCASSPFLGVQETQYFGPGTRLLVL.

The chain employs TRBV10-1 and TRBJ2-7; 7 nucleotides line up with TRBD2. The V and J ends lost 2 bases and 5 bases, in that order; junction bases with no gene match: 9. The CDR3 consists of 15 residues. CDR1 and CDR2 (germline): WNHNN, SYGVQD (reference sequence). CDR3: CASSEHTSVRNEQYF. The CDR3 DNA sequence: TGCGCCAGCAGTGAGCATACTAGCGTACGAAACGAGCAGTACTTC.

This chain connects TRBV15 to TRBJ1-5; D is unclear. Germline loops: CDR1 LNHNV, CDR2 YYDKDF (reference sequence). Trimming removed 9 bases from V and 0 bases from J, with 6 bases in between. The CDR3 runs to 12 residues. CDR3 protein: CATANSNQPQHF. The CDR3 nucleotides are TGTGCCACTGCGAATAGCAATCAGCCCCAGCATTTT.